A selection of T cell receptor beta chains follows, all from one sample in a study of blood T cell repertoires in COVID-19. Measured with immunoSEQ multiplex PCR; TCRdb has only the in-frame clones, and not every one. The table includes about 35,000 clones, roughly 90% detected once. Sequencing used peripheral blood. The source is a man aged 50-59 years with active COVID-19. CDR3s include the opening cysteine and the closing phenylalanine or tryptophan. D genes are given only for firm matches. For some rows the clone size is stated as once, few or many, or as a class when expanded; others skip it.

j_call: TRBJ2-7
v_call: TRBV5-5
clone_size: .
d_call: .
cdr3_nt: TGTGCCAGCAGCTTGGGACTCCTGAGCTCCTACGAGCAGTACTTC
cdr3_aa: CASSLGLLSSYEQYF

j_call: TRBJ1-3
v_call: TRBV25-1
clone_size: .
d_call: .
cdr3_nt: TGTGCCAGCACCTCGGCGGGTGGGGGAAACACCATATATTTT
cdr3_aa: CASTSAGGGNTIYF

j_call: TRBJ2-2
v_call: TRBV3-1/TRBV3-2
clone_size: .
d_call: TRBD2
cdr3_nt: TGTGCCAGCAGCCAAGGTCGGGAACGGGGGGGCCGGACCGGGGAGCTGTTTTTT
cdr3_aa: CASSQGRERGGRTGELFF

j_call: TRBJ1-1
v_call: TRBV6-6
clone_size: few
d_call: .
cdr3_nt: TGTGCCAGCAGTTTGGACACTCCGAGGACTGAAGCTTTCTTT
cdr3_aa: CASSLDTPRTEAFF

j_call: TRBJ2-5
v_call: TRBV9
clone_size: .
d_call: TRBD2
cdr3_nt: TGTGCCAGCAGCCCCAGGGGGGATAGCGGGGGAAGGGAGACCCAGTACTTC
cdr3_aa: CASSPRGDSGGRETQYF

j_call: TRBJ2-4
v_call: TRBV19
clone_size: .
d_call: TRBD1
cdr3_nt: TGTGCCAGTAGCGGGACAGGGTTAAACATTCAGTACTTC
cdr3_aa: CASSGTGLNIQYF

j_call: TRBJ1-4
v_call: TRBV5-4
clone_size: once
d_call: .
cdr3_nt: TGTGCCAGCAGCTTGGGCGGAGATTCTTATGAAAAACTGTTTTTT
cdr3_aa: CASSLGGDSYEKLFF

j_call: TRBJ2-3
v_call: TRBV4-3
clone_size: .
d_call: TRBD1
cdr3_nt: TGCGCCAGCAGCCAACGATTCGGGACAGGGTCTAGCACAGATACGCAGTATTTT
cdr3_aa: CASSQRFGTGSSTDTQYF

j_call: TRBJ1-2
v_call: TRBV9
clone_size: .
d_call: .
cdr3_nt: TGTGCCAGCAGCGTACCAGGGTCTGGGGGCTACACCTTC
cdr3_aa: CASSVPGSGGYTF

j_call: TRBJ2-7
v_call: TRBV5-1
clone_size: .
d_call: TRBD1
cdr3_nt: TGCGCCAGCAGCCTACAACAGGGGTACGAGCAGTACTTC
cdr3_aa: CASSLQQGYEQYF

j_call: TRBJ2-5
v_call: TRBV5-1
clone_size: .
d_call: .
cdr3_nt: TGCGCCAGCAGCTTGGATATGTACCAAGAGACCCAGTACTTC
cdr3_aa: CASSLDMYQETQYF

j_call: TRBJ2-1
v_call: TRBV11-2
clone_size: once
d_call: .
cdr3_nt: TGTGCCAGCAGCTTAGGTGGTTTGAGGAATGAGCAGTTCTTC
cdr3_aa: CASSLGGLRNEQFF

j_call: TRBJ1-1
v_call: TRBV18
clone_size: .
d_call: TRBD1
cdr3_nt: TGTGCCAGCTCACCACGCGCAGGGGGAGGCTCTGAAGCTTTCTTT
cdr3_aa: CASSPRAGGGSEAFF

j_call: TRBJ2-7
v_call: TRBV15
clone_size: .
d_call: .
cdr3_nt: TGTGCCACCAGCTTCGTGGTAGCGGACTCCTACGAGCAGTACTTC
cdr3_aa: CATSFVVADSYEQYF

j_call: TRBJ2-1
v_call: TRBV5-1
clone_size: once
d_call: TRBD2
cdr3_nt: TGCGCCAGCAGCCGGACTAGCGGGACCTACAATGAGCAGTTCTTC
cdr3_aa: CASSRTSGTYNEQFF

j_call: TRBJ2-3
v_call: TRBV18
clone_size: .
d_call: TRBD1
cdr3_nt: TGTGCCAGCGCCACCGGGACAGGGGGTCTAGATACGCAGTATTTT
cdr3_aa: CASATGTGGLDTQYF

j_call: TRBJ2-3
v_call: TRBV6-5
clone_size: .
d_call: TRBD2
cdr3_nt: TGTGCCAGCAGTTCTCTGGGACTAGCGGGGGGGCTAGCGCAGTATTTT
cdr3_aa: CASSSLGLAGGLAQYF

j_call: TRBJ2-7
v_call: TRBV30
clone_size: .
d_call: TRBD1
cdr3_nt: TGTGCCTGGAGTGCCCCAGGGGGCAGCGAGCAGTACTTC
cdr3_aa: CAWSAPGGSEQYF

j_call: TRBJ1-3
v_call: TRBV9
clone_size: .
d_call: TRBD1
cdr3_nt: TGTGCCAGCAGCGATACAGGGGCGGGAAACACCATATATTTT
cdr3_aa: CASSDTGAGNTIYF

j_call: TRBJ2-7
v_call: TRBV7-2
clone_size: .
d_call: TRBD2
cdr3_nt: TGTGCCAGCAGCAACCGCCGGACTAGCGGGGCGTACGAGCAGTACTTC
cdr3_aa: CASSNRRTSGAYEQYF

j_call: TRBJ1-4
v_call: TRBV19
clone_size: .
d_call: .
cdr3_nt: TGTGCCAGTACCCTCTTTGCGGGCAGAACGGGTAATGAAAAACTGTTTTTT
cdr3_aa: CASTLFAGRTGNEKLFF

j_call: TRBJ2-2
v_call: TRBV7-3
clone_size: .
d_call: .
cdr3_nt: TGTGCCAGCAGGGGCCCCGGGGAGCTGTTTTTT
cdr3_aa: CASRGPGELFF

j_call: TRBJ1-1
v_call: TRBV19
clone_size: .
d_call: TRBD1
cdr3_nt: TGTGCCAGTAGTCCAAGACAGGGTCGAAAAGCTTTCTTT
cdr3_aa: CASSPRQGRKAFF

j_call: TRBJ1-3
v_call: TRBV7-2
clone_size: .
d_call: .
cdr3_nt: TGTGCCAGCAGCAGACCGTCGACAAGCCGAAACACCATATATTTT
cdr3_aa: CASSRPSTSRNTIYF

j_call: TRBJ2-1
v_call: TRBV10-1
clone_size: .
d_call: TRBD2
cdr3_nt: TGCGCCAGCAGATTTCTTTCCGGGACTAGCGGGAGTAAATCCTACAATGAGCAGTTCTTC
cdr3_aa: CASRFLSGTSGSKSYNEQFF

j_call: TRBJ1-6
v_call: TRBV24-1
clone_size: .
d_call: .
cdr3_nt: TGTGCCACCAGTATTGACAGCCCCAATTCACCCCTCCACTTT
cdr3_aa: CATSIDSPNSPLHF

j_call: TRBJ1-4
v_call: TRBV19
clone_size: .
d_call: .
cdr3_nt: TGTGCCAGTAGTGTGACAGTTAATGAAAAACTGTTTTTT
cdr3_aa: CASSVTVNEKLFF

j_call: TRBJ2-3
v_call: TRBV9
clone_size: .
d_call: .
cdr3_nt: TGTGCCAGCAGCGTAACTCACACAGATACGCAGTATTTT
cdr3_aa: CASSVTHTDTQYF

j_call: TRBJ2-2
v_call: TRBV10-3
clone_size: few
d_call: .
cdr3_nt: TGTGCCATCAGTGAGTCGGGGCTGGCGAACACCGGGGAGCTGTTTTTT
cdr3_aa: CAISESGLANTGELFF

j_call: TRBJ1-5
v_call: TRBV27
clone_size: .
d_call: .
cdr3_nt: TGTGCCAGCAGTTTACGCAGAGGAGGGCAGCCCCAGCATTTT
cdr3_aa: CASSLRRGGQPQHF

j_call: TRBJ1-6
v_call: TRBV19
clone_size: .
d_call: TRBD1
cdr3_nt: TGTGCCAGTAGTTTACAGGGGGGACGGGGTTCACCCCTCCACTTT
cdr3_aa: CASSLQGGRGSPLHF

j_call: TRBJ1-2
v_call: TRBV5-1
clone_size: .
d_call: .
cdr3_nt: TGCGCCAGCAGCTTGGGGCATAATAACTATGGCTACACCTTC
cdr3_aa: CASSLGHNNYGYTF

j_call: TRBJ2-3
v_call: TRBV12-5
clone_size: .
d_call: TRBD1
cdr3_nt: TGTGCTAGTCGGGACAGATCCACAGATACGCAGTATTTT
cdr3_aa: CASRDRSTDTQYF

j_call: TRBJ2-7
v_call: TRBV10-3
clone_size: .
d_call: TRBD1
cdr3_nt: TGTGCCATCAGTAAAGGTGGGGGTCAGGGGGACGAGCAGTACTTC
cdr3_aa: CAISKGGGQGDEQYF

j_call: TRBJ2-7
v_call: TRBV7-9
clone_size: .
d_call: TRBD2
cdr3_nt: TGTGCCACCTTGGGGGGGGACCACTACGAGCAGTACTTC
cdr3_aa: CATLGGDHYEQYF

j_call: TRBJ1-4
v_call: TRBV5-1
clone_size: .
d_call: .
cdr3_nt: TGCGCCAGCAGCTTTGGGAGAGATGAAAAACTGTTTTTT
cdr3_aa: CASSFGRDEKLFF

j_call: TRBJ1-4
v_call: TRBV18
clone_size: .
d_call: .
cdr3_nt: TGTGCCAGCTCACCACGTTCGGGGGGTCGTGAAAAACTGTTTTTT
cdr3_aa: CASSPRSGGREKLFF